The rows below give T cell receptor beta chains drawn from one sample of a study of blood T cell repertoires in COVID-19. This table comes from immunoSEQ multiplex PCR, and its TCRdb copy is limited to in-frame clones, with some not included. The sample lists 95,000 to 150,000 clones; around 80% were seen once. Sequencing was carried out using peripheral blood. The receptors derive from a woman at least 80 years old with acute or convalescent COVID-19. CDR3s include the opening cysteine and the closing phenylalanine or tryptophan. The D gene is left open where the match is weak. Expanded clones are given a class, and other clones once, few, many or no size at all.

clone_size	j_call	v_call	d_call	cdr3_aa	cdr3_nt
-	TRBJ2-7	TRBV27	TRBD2	CASSLSAATSGLPPSSYEQYF	TGTGCCAGCAGTTTATCCGCCGCGACTAGCGGCCTCCCCCCGAGCTCCTACGAGCAGTACTTC
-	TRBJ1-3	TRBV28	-	CASSLDTSNTIYF	TGTGCCAGCAGCTTGGACACCTCAAACACCATATATTTT
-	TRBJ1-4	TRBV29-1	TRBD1	CSARQGEGEKLFF	TGCAGCGCAAGACAGGGAGAGGGTGAAAAACTGTTTTTT
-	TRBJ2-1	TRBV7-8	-	CASSLNRARNEQFF	TGTGCCAGCAGCTTAAACAGGGCAAGGAATGAGCAGTTCTTC
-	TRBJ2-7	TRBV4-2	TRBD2	CASSQEGRSGSFEQYF	TGTGCCAGCAGCCAAGAGGGACGGAGCGGGAGTTTCGAGCAGTACTTC
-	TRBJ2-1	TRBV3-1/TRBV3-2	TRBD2	CASSQLGLADPSYNEQFF	TGTGCCAGCAGCCAATTGGGACTAGCGGATCCATCCTACAATGAGCAGTTCTTC
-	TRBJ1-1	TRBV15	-	CATSTRGRGNTEAFF	TGTGCCACCAGCACGAGGGGCAGGGGGAACACTGAAGCTTTCTTT
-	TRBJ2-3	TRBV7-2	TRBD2	CASSSGLAGEADTQYF	TGTGCCAGCAGCTCGGGACTAGCGGGAGAAGCAGATACGCAGTATTTT
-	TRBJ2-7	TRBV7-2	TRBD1	CASSLAGTGAYEQYF	TGTGCCAGCAGCTTAGCCGGGACAGGGGCCTACGAGCAGTACTTC
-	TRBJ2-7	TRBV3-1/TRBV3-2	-	CASSQPTPGRSELYF	TGTGCCAGCAGCCAACCTACCCCGGGAAGGTCCGAGCTGTACTTC
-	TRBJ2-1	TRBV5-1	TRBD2	CASSFGGGDYNEQFF	TGCGCCAGCAGCTTCGGCGGGGGGGACTACAATGAGCAGTTCTTC
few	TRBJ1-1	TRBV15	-	CATSREGRKNTEAFF	TGTGCCACCAGCAGGGAGGGGAGGAAGAACACTGAAGCTTTCTTT
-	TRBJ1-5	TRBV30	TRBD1	CAWSLQGGNQPQHF	TGTGCCTGGAGCCTACAGGGGGGCAATCAGCCCCAGCATTTT
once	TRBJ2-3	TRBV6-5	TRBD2	CASSFSGGNTDTQYF	TGTGCCAGCAGCTTCAGCGGGGGGAACACAGATACGCAGTATTTT
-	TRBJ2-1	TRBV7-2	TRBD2	CASSLAGGPYNEQFF	TGTGCCAGCAGCTTAGCGGGAGGGCCCTACAATGAGCAGTTCTTC
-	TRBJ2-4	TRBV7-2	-	CASSPTSNQNIQYF	TGTGCCAGCAGCCCTACCTCCAATCAAAACATTCAGTACTTC
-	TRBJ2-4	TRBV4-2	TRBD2	CASSQVGSSGGDIQYF	TGTGCCAGCAGCCAAGTCGGGTCTAGCGGGGGGGACATTCAGTACTTC
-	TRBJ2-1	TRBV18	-	CASSLAGSYNEQFF	TGTGCCAGCTCCCTGGCGGGAAGTTACAATGAGCAGTTCTTC
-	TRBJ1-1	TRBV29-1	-	CSVGGVPHTEAFF	TGCAGCGTTGGGGGAGTCCCTCACACTGAAGCTTTCTTT
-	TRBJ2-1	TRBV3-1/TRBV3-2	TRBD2	CASSQGPPASGSRNEQFF	TGTGCCAGCAGCCAAGGACCTCCGGCTAGCGGGAGTCGAAATGAGCAGTTCTTC
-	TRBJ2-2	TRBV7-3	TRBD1	CASSFGTGVTGELFF	TGTGCCAGCAGCTTCGGGACAGGTGTCACCGGGGAGCTGTTTTTT
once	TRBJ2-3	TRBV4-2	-	CASSQDGLRTDTQYF	TGTGCCAGCAGCCAAGATGGTTTGAGGACAGATACGCAGTATTTT
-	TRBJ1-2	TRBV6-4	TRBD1	CASSDGQGYGYTF	TGTGCCAGCAGTGACGGACAGGGCTATGGCTACACCTTC
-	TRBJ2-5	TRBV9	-	CASSVGPGLGIGTQYF	TGTGCCAGCAGCGTAGGGCCTGGGCTCGGAATAGGGACCCAGTACTTC
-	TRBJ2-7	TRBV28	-	CASSPPTGLSYEQYF	TGTGCCAGCAGTCCACCGACAGGATTGTCCTACGAGCAGTACTTC
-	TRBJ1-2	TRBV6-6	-	CASRRDQIYYGYTF	TGTGCCAGCAGACGAGATCAGATTTACTATGGCTACACCTTC
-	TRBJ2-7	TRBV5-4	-	CASSPQRSSYEQYF	TGTGCCAGCAGCCCCCAGAGGAGCTCCTACGAGCAGTACTTC
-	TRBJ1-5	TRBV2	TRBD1	CASSGGQGFQPQHF	TGTGCCAGCAGCGGTGGACAGGGCTTTCAGCCCCAGCATTTT
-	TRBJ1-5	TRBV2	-	CASSPGISNQPQHF	TGTGCCAGCAGCCCCGGGATTAGCAATCAGCCCCAGCATTTT
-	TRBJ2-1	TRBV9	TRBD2	CASSPQLAGGYNEQFF	TGTGCCAGCAGCCCCCAACTAGCGGGAGGTTACAATGAGCAGTTCTTC
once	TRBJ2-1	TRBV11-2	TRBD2	CASSLGGSSYNEQFF	TGTGCCAGCAGCTTAGGCGGGAGCTCCTACAATGAGCAGTTCTTC
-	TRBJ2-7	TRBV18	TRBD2	CASSPSGGNEQYF	TGTGCCAGCTCACCGAGCGGGGGAAACGAGCAGTACTTC
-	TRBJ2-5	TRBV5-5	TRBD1	CASSFRGQITGETQYF	TGTGCCAGCAGCTTCAGGGGGCAAATTACTGGAGAGACCCAGTACTTC